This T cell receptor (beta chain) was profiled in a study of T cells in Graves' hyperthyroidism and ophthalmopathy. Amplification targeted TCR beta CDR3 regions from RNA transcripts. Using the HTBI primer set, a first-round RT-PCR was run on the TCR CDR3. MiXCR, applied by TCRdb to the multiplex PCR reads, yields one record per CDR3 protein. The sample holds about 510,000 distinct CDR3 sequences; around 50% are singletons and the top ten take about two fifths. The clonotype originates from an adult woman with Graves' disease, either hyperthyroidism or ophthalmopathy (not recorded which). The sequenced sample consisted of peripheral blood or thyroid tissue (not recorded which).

CDR3 nucleotide sequence: TGCGCCAGCAGCCAAGATGAGAGCGGAGGGCCTCTAGGGGAGACCCAGTACTTC. Amino acids: CASSQDESGGPLGETQYF. The chain links TRBV4-3 to TRBJ2-5, with D tentatively TRBD2 (6 bases). This CDR3 contains 18 residues. Per the germline V gene, CDR1 is LGHNA and CDR2 is YSLEER. Trimming cost V 0 bases and J 5 bases, with 22 bases left between them.